The 27 T cell receptor beta chains below were found in one sample sequenced in a study of beta chain features in type 1 diabetes. Study-wide findings and caveats: Patients with Type 1 diabetes showed moderately but significantly shorter TCRB CDR3s in all four CD4+ subsets.

For these TCRs, the target antigens are not known. Sequencing targeted expressed TCRB transcripts, as all isolated RNA had been reverse transcribed. Here immunoSEQ multiplex PCR was the method, and the copy in TCRdb shows in-frame clones only, minus some. The table includes 130,000 or so clones, around 8.8% detected once. Input material: central memory CD4+ T cells from blood. The receptors were sampled from a man younger than 40 with type 1 diabetes.

V usage is TRBV7-3 and J usage is TRBJ2-1, with TRBD2 matching over 8 bases. The CDR3 has 16 amino acids. CDR1 is SGHTA, CDR2 FQGTGA, per germline. Trimming cost V 5 bases and J 2 bases; bases outside gene matches: 8. CDR3 DNA: TGTGCCAGCAGCCCCGGGGCGGGGGGCCCCTACAATGAGCAGTTCTTC. Its protein is CASSPGAGGPYNEQFF.

This clone was picked up a small number of times. The chain joins TRBV5-6 to TRBJ2-1; TRBD1 agrees at 10 bases. Germline V CDR1 and CDR2: SGHDT, YYEEEE. V dropped 3 bases and J dropped 8; count of bases not matched to a gene: 2. The CDR3 consists of 13 residues. CDR3 in amino acids: CASSWDRGYEQFF. Here the CDR3 DNA reads TGTGCCAGCAGCTGGGACAGGGGCTATGAGCAGTTCTTC.

This clone has just one count. The chain links TRBV25-1 to TRBJ2-7, with 7 nucleotides matching TRBD1. The V and J ends lost 6 bases and 3 bases, in that order; junction bases with no gene match: 5. Germline-derived CDR1 and CDR2 are MGHDK and SYGVNS. The CDR3 loop spans 13 amino acids. CDR3 protein: CASRLAGGYEQYF. CDR3 bases: TGTGCCAGCAGACTCGCAGGGGGCTACGAGCAGTACTTC.

The chain has TRBV4-3 and TRBJ2-1, with D tentatively TRBD2 (5 bases). The CDR3 covers 15 residues. Deletions cut 4 bases from V and 0 bases from J, with 10 bases between. Looked up from germline, CDR1 is LGHNA and CDR2 is YSLEER. Written as DNA, the CDR3 is TGCGCCAGCAGCCTAGACTATTCCTCCTACAATGAGCAGTTCTTC. It yields the protein CASSLDYSSYNEQFF.

This clone has only a few counts. The chain recombines TRBV18 with TRBJ1-1; D might be TRBD1 (5 bases). The length of the CDR3 is 16 residues. Germline lookup yields CDR1 KGHSH and CDR2 LQKENI. Trimming took off 5 bases at V and 2 bases at J, with 18 bases between the two ends. This chain's CDR3 is CASSSYGSGLNTEAFF. In nucleotides, the CDR3 is TGTGCCAGCTCATCCTACGGTTCAGGGCTCAACACTGAAGCTTTCTTT.

This clone has just a few counts. This chain links TRBV28 with TRBJ2-5; possibly TRBD2 for D (6 bases). This CDR3 has 16 amino acids. Germline CDR1 reads MDHEN; CDR2 reads SYDVKM. Between the trimmed V and J ends, which lost 2 bases and 6 bases, there was a span of 19 bases. CDR3: CASSLAGLEGRQTQYF. CDR3 nucleotides: TGTGCCAGCAGTTTAGCCGGCCTGGAGGGGAGACAGACCCAGTACTTC.

This chain joins TRBV4-3 and TRBJ2-1; TRBD2 agrees at 10 bases. The CDR3 totals 16 residues. Looked up from germline, CDR1 is LGHNA and CDR2 is YSLEER. Trimming removed 4 bases from V and 6 bases from J; junction bases left unmatched: 9. The CDR3 protein is CASSRSVAGGRNEQFF. In DNA, the CDR3 is TGCGCCAGCAGCCGTTCCGTAGCGGGGGGACGCAATGAGCAGTTCTTC.

This clone came up a few times. The identical CDR3 is also encoded by other nucleotide sequences in the sample. The genes are TRBV7-9 and TRBJ2-5; D remains unclear. CDR1 SEHNR and CDR2 FQNEAQ come from the germline V gene (reference sequence). The length of the CDR3 is 12 residues. With 5 bases removed from V and 4 bases from J, the gap between germline ends came to 8 bases. DNA of the CDR3: TGTGCCAGCAGCCCCCTCCCAGAGACCCAGTACTTC. Translation: CASSPLPETQYF.

This CDR3 reads CASSLGPQNIQYF. The CDR3 coding sequence is TGTGCCAGCAGCCTGGGGCCACAAAACATTCAGTACTTC. The chain is built from TRBV5-4 and TRBJ2-4, with a tentative D call TRBD1 (5 bases). The V gene's germline CDR1 is SGHNT and CDR2 YYREEE (reference sequence). This CDR3 comprises 13 residues. V was clipped by 4 bases and J by 5 bases, with 10 bases between them.

The chain uses TRBV7-8 and TRBJ2-3; 11 positions agree with TRBD2. Germline values: CDR1 SGHVS, CDR2 FQNEAQ. V shed 5 bases, J shed 1 base, and the junction held 8 bases outside the gene matches. CDR3 size: 17 residues. The DNA for the CDR3 is TGTGCCAGCAGCCCCGACGCTAGCGGGGGGCGCACAGATACGCAGTATTTT. It is translated as CASSPDASGGRTDTQYF. Variable domain in full (rest from reference TRBV7-8 and TRBJ2-3): GAGVSQSPRYKVAKRGQDVALRCDPISGHVSLFWYQQALGQGPEFLTYFQNEAQLDKSGLPSDRFFAERPEGSVSTLKIQRTQQEDSAVYLCASSPDASGGRTDTQYFGPGTRLTVL.

As regards this clone: The sample holds other DNA sequences that translate to the same CDR3. The J gene is TRBJ2-7, the V gene TRBV15; a possible D gene is TRBD1 (6 bases). This CDR3 comprises 15 residues. Germline loops: CDR1 LNHNV, CDR2 YYDKDF (reference sequence). V was trimmed by 0 bases and J by 2 bases, leaving 11 bases between them. The CDR3 bases are TGTGCCACCAGCAGAGAGAGGGGACAAACCTACGAGCAGTACTTC. Translated: CATSRERGQTYEQYF.

The chain has TRBV9 and TRBJ1-3; 7 nucleotides line up with TRBD1. After removal of 1 base from V and 4 bases from J, the junction contained 5 bases not matched to a gene. CDR3 size: 15 residues. Germline loops: CDR1 SGDLS, CDR2 YYNGEE. The CDR3, as DNA: TGTGCCAGCAGCGTACAGGGGGGATACGGAAACACCATATATTTT. It codes for CASSVQGGYGNTIYF.

The chain couples TRBV18 to TRBJ1-1; tentatively, D is TRBD1 (5 bases). There are 16 residues in the CDR3. V was trimmed by 6 bases and J by 0 bases, leaving 17 bases between them. Germline CDR1 and CDR2: KGHSH and LQKENI. The CDR3 DNA follows: TGTGCCAGCTCTACCGCCTCTATGGGGCTGAACACTGAAGCTTTCTTT. It translates to CASSTASMGLNTEAFF.

Only a few counts were recorded for this clone. The chain has TRBV5-1 and TRBJ2-3; 8 bases map to TRBD2. The germline V gene has CDR1 SGHRS and CDR2 YFSETQ. The CDR3 consists of 14 residues. The V and J ends lost 3 bases and 1 base, in that order; junction bases with no gene match: 1. In DNA form, the CDR3 reads TGCGCCAGCAGCTCACTAGCGGGCACAGATACGCAGTATTTT. This encodes CASSSLAGTDTQYF.

This clone turned up a few times. The chain carries TRBV11-2 and TRBJ2-3, with 7 bases identical to TRBD2. V trimming: 2 bases; J trimming: 1 base; junction bases outside the gene matches: 3. Germline CDR1 and CDR2: SGHAT and FQNNGV. CDR3 length equals 15 residues. The CDR3 bases are TGTGCCAGCAGCTTAATGGCGGGGGGCACAGATACGCAGTATTTT. Its protein product is CASSLMAGGTDTQYF.

This clone showed up just a few times. The chain combines TRBV7-9 with TRBJ1-2, with 8 bases that match TRBD1. This CDR3 comprises 13 residues. V gave up 5 bases and J gave up 8 bases; unmatched junction bases: 7. Germline V CDR1 and CDR2: SEHNR, FQNEAQ (reference sequence). CDR3 DNA: TGTGCCAGCAGCCCGGGACAGGAGCGGGGCTACACCTTC. Translation gives CASSPGQERGYTF.

This clone has a handful of counts. The CDR3 DNA follows: TGTGCCAGCAGCTCCGGGACAGCGATAACAGATACGCAGTATTTT. Its protein is CASSSGTAITDTQYF. The chain combines TRBV7-3 with TRBJ2-3; 7 bases align to TRBD1. CDR1 is SGHTA, CDR2 FQGTGA, per germline. There are 15 residues in the CDR3. Trimming removed 4 bases from V and 3 bases from J; junction bases left unmatched: 7.

CDR3 sequence reads: CASSVATSGGGPDTQYF. The CDR3, as DNA: TGTGCCAGCAGCGTAGCTACTAGCGGGGGAGGCCCAGATACGCAGTATTTT. The J gene is TRBJ2-3, the V gene TRBV9, with TRBD2 matching 11 bases. CDR3 length equals 17 residues. V was pared by 0 bases and J by 4 bases, with 7 bases of the junction left unmatched. The germline CDR1 and CDR2 sequences are SGDLS and YYNGEE.

This clone was detected a few times. In the same sample, other DNA sequences code for this CDR3. The chain links TRBV28 to TRBJ2-3, with D maybe TRBD1 (6 bases). The V and J ends lost 6 bases and 2 bases respectively, with 15 bases between them. The CDR3 consists of 15 residues. The germline gives CDR1 MDHEN, CDR2 SYDVKM. CDR3 nucleotides: TGTGCCAGCAGCCTTGGGGGCCGTTCCACAGATACGCAGTATTTT. It encodes CASSLGGRSTDTQYF.

Note on this clone: The identical CDR3 is also encoded by other nucleotide sequences in the sample. The gene calls are TRBV27 and TRBJ2-5, with D perhaps matching TRBD1 (6 bases). CDR1 is MNHEY and CDR2 is SMNVEV in the germline V gene (reference sequence). The CDR3 has 15 residues. V lost 2 bases and J lost 2, with 12 bases in between. This CDR3 reads CASSLTGQGQETQYF. CDR3 DNA sequence: TGTGCCAGCAGTTTAACTGGGCAGGGGCAAGAGACCCAGTACTTC.

The rearrangement uses TRBV6-1 and TRBJ1-4, with 9 nucleotides matching TRBD1. V trimming: 7 bases; J trimming: 10 bases; junction bases outside the gene matches: 7. The CDR3 is made up of 13 amino acids. Germline CDR1 MNHNS, CDR2 SASEGT. CDR3 DNA sequence: TGTGCCAGCATTGCGGGACAGGGCCGAAAACTGTTTTTT. Protein product: CASIAGQGRKLFF.

V usage is TRBV30 and J usage is TRBJ2-5; tentatively, D is TRBD1 (6 bases). This CDR3 comprises 12 residues. The V gene lost 4 bases and the J gene lost 5 bases, with 11 bases spanning the gap. The V gene's germline CDR1 is GTSNPN and CDR2 SVGIG (reference sequence). The CDR3 bases are TGTGCCTGGAATGGACAGTGGGAGACCCAGTACTTC. It translates to CAWNGQWETQYF.

The CDR3 DNA reads TGCGCCAGCAGCCAAGATTTACTTTTGGGGGGACAGGGGAGCTATGGCTACACCTTC. It is translated as CASSQDLLLGGQGSYGYTF. V usage is TRBV4-3 and J usage is TRBJ1-2; 10 bases fit TRBD1. The J segment lost 4 bases and the V segment lost 0 bases, leaving 14 bases of the junction unmatched. The CDR3 runs 19 residues. Germline V gene sequence: CDR1 LGHNA, CDR2 YSLEER.

The rearrangement links TRBV5-1 to TRBJ1-1; D unclear. Germline V gives CDR1 SGHRS, CDR2 YFSETQ. This CDR3 contains 15 residues. V was pared by 0 bases and J by 5 bases, with 14 bases between. CDR3 sequence: CASSLAEALGTEAFF. The CDR3 nucleotides are TGCGCCAGCAGCTTGGCCGAGGCCCTCGGGACTGAAGCTTTCTTT.

The rearrangement joins TRBV28 to TRBJ1-5; 7 bases are a match to TRBD1. Germline loops: CDR1 MDHEN, CDR2 SYDVKM. The V gene end was trimmed by 2 bases and the J gene end by 5 bases; junction bases not matched to a gene: 6. The length of the CDR3 is 15 residues. DNA for the CDR3: TGTGCCAGCAGTTTAACAGACAGGGAGTATCAGCCCCAGCATTTT. This translates into CASSLTDREYQPQHF. The full variable domain, its missing parts supplied by reference TRBV28 and TRBJ1-5, is DVKVTQSSRYLVKRTGEKVFLECVQDMDHENMFWYRQDPGLGLRLIYFSYDVKMKEKGDIPEGYSVSREKKERFSLILESASTNQTSMYLCASSLTDREYQPQHFGDGTRLSIL.

This clone has only a few counts. The CDR3 bases are TGTGCCAGCAGTCTCGGGACAGGGGGCGCCTACTATGGCTACACCTTC. Translating gives CASSLGTGGAYYGYTF. The chain couples TRBV28 to TRBJ1-2, with 12 positions matching TRBD1. With 5 bases clipped from V and 3 bases from J, the junction kept 7 bases outside the gene matches. Germline V gives CDR1 MDHEN, CDR2 SYDVKM. The CDR3 runs to 16 residues.

The rearrangement uses TRBV15 and TRBJ1-4; 9 bases fit TRBD1. This CDR3 contains 15 residues. CDR1 LNHNV and CDR2 YYDKDF come from the germline V gene (reference sequence). The V gene end was trimmed by 3 bases and the J gene end by 10 bases; junction bases not matched to a gene: 9. CDR3 protein: CATSRDGTGSRKLFF. In DNA form, the CDR3 reads TGTGCCACCAGCAGGGACGGGACAGGGAGCCGAAAACTGTTTTTT.